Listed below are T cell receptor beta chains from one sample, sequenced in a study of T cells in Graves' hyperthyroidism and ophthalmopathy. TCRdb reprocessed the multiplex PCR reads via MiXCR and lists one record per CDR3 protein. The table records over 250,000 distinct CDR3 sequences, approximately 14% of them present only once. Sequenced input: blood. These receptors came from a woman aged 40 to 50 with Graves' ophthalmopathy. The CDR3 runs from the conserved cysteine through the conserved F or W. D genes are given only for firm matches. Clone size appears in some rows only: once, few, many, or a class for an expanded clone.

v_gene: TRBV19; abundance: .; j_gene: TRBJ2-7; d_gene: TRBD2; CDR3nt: TGTGCCACTACGATGGGACAGGCAATTCTAGCGGGAGGCCACGGACTCTACGAGCAGTACTTC; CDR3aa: CATTMGQAILAGGHGLYEQYF
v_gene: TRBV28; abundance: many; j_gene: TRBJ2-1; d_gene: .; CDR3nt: TGTGCCAGCAGTCTGCCCCAGGGGTGGTTTAATGAGCAGTTCTTC; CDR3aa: CASSLPQGWFNEQFF
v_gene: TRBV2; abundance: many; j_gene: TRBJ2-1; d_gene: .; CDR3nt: TGTGCCAGCAATAGGCAGGGGTCTTACAATGAGCAGTTCTTC; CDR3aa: CASNRQGSYNEQFF
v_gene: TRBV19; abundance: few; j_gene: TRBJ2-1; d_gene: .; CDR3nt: TGTGCCAGTAGTATAGAACAGGACTACAATGAGCAGTTCTTC; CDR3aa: CASSIEQDYNEQFF
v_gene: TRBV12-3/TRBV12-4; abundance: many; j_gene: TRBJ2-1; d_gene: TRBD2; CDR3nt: TGTGCCAGCAGTTTTCTAGCGGGAGTAAACAATGAGCAGTTCTTC; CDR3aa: CASSFLAGVNNEQFF
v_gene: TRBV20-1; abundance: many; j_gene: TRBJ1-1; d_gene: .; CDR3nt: TGCAGTGCGAAATCTGAGGGGCCCGACTATGAAGCTTTCTTT; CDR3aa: CSAKSEGPDYEAFF
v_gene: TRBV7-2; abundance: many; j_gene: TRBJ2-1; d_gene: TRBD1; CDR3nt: TGTGCCAGCAGCCTGGACAGGGGGTCCTACAATGAGCAGTTCTTC; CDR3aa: CASSLDRGSYNEQFF
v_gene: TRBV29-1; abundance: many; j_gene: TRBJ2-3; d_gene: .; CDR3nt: TGCAGCGCGGGACTGGTCGGGTCAGATACGCAGTATTTT; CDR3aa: CSAGLVGSDTQYF
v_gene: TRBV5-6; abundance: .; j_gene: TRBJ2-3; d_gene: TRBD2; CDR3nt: TGTGCCGGCAGCGGTTCTGTCGCGGGAGCTAGCACAGATACGCAGTATTTT; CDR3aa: CAGSGSVAGASTDTQYF
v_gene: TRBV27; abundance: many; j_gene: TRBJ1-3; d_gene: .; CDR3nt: TGTGCCAGCAGTTTGGGCAGGAATGGAAACACCATATATTTT; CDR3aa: CASSLGRNGNTIYF
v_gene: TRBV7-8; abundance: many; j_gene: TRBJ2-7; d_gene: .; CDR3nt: TGTGCCAGCAGCTTAAGGGAGCGCGGCGAGCAGTACTTC; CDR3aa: CASSLRERGEQYF
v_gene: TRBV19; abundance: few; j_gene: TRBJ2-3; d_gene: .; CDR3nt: TGTGCCAGTAGTATCGGCTGGGGAGGAGATACGCAGTATTTT; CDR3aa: CASSIGWGGDTQYF
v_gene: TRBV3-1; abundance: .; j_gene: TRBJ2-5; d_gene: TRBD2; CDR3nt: TGTGCCAGCAGCCAATCCCTGGCGGGGGGGTTCGGACAAGAGACCCAGTACTTC; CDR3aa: CASSQSLAGGFGQETQYF
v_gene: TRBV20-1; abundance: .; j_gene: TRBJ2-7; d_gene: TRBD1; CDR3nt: TGCAGTGCTAGACCCCCGGGACAGGTGGCCTACGAGCAGTACTTC; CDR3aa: CSARPPGQVAYEQYF
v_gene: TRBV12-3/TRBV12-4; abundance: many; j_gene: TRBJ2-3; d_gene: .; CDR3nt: TGTGCCAGCAGACCCACCCCCGGTGTTAGGGATGAAGTTACGCAGTATTTT; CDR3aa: CASRPTPGVRDEVTQYF
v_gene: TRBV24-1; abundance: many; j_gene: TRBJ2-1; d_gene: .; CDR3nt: TGTGCCACCAGTGATCGACGGCACTCCTACAATGAGCAGTTCTTC; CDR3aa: CATSDRRHSYNEQFF
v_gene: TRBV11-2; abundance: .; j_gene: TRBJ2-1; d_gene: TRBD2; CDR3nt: TGTGCCAGCAGGCCCTCGGGCGGGAGTGGCAATGAGCAGTTCTTC; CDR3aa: CASRPSGGSGNEQFF